The 11 T cell receptor beta chains below all came from one sample that was sequenced in a study of beta chain features in type 1 diabetes. Findings and limits, study-wide: A moderate, significant TCRB CDR3 shortening appeared in type 1 diabetes across four CD4+ subsets.

These TCRs are of unknown antigen specificity. As every portion of the isolated RNA was reverse transcribed, the sequencing read expressed TCRB transcripts. Libraries were prepared by immunoSEQ multiplex PCR; TCRdb keeps only in-frame clonotypes and omits some of them. The sample records approximately 260,000 clones, 24% being singletons. The sequencing sample was made of naive CD4+ T cells from blood. These TCRs come from a woman aged 30 to 39 with type 1 diabetes.

This clone has more than one count but fewer than ten. The junction differs from germline at one of its ends, possibly a read error. The rearrangement uses TRBV29-1 and TRBJ2-3; 9 bases match TRBD1. Germline V gives CDR1 SQVTM, CDR2 ANQGSEA. The CDR3 consists of 13 residues. The CDR3 spells CSVEGTGKDTQYF. The CDR3 nucleotides read TGCAGCGTGGAAGGGACAGGGAAAGATACGCAGTATTTT.

This clone came up a few times. This chain connects TRBV15 to TRBJ2-7; D remains ambiguous. The V end was cut by 0 bases, the J end by 3 bases, with 9 bases between. CDR3 length: 14 amino acids. Germline V gives CDR1 LNHNV, CDR2 YYDKDF (reference sequence). In DNA form, the CDR3 reads TGTGCCACCAGCAGAGATCTCGGAGTCTACGAGCAGTACTTC. This translates into CATSRDLGVYEQYF.

The chain uses TRBV5-6 and TRBJ2-7; 11 nucleotides match TRBD1. Germline values: CDR1 SGHDT, CDR2 YYEEEE. The CDR3 totals 15 residues. The junction had 5 bases not matched to a gene; V was cut back by 4 bases and J by 2 bases. CDR3 amino acids: CASSPGQGAAYEQYF. The CDR3 DNA reads as TGTGCCAGCAGCCCAGGACAGGGGGCAGCCTACGAGCAGTACTTC.

The chain links TRBV27 to TRBJ1-2; TRBD1 aligns across 7 bases. The ends lost 6 bases at V and 4 bases at J; junction bases unmatched: 8. CDR3 length: 14 residues. Germline values: CDR1 MNHEY, CDR2 SMNVEV (reference sequence). CDR3 sequence reads: CASRLTRTGYGYTF. DNA for the CDR3: TGTGCCAGCAGATTAACCCGGACAGGCTATGGCTACACCTTC.

The chain carries TRBV4-1 and TRBJ2-2, with D hard to call. Germline V lookup: CDR1 MGHRA, CDR2 YSYEKL. The CDR3 extends over 13 amino acids. V was trimmed by 1 base and J by 6 bases, leaving 6 bases between them. DNA of the CDR3: TGCGCCAGCAGCCAAGTTCGGGCCGGGGAGCTGTTTTTT. Its translation is CASSQVRAGELFF.

The V and J genes are TRBV7-9 and TRBJ2-2; the match to TRBD1 covers 7 bases. V gave up 9 bases and J gave up 1 base; unmatched junction bases: 5. The CDR3 sequence is 14 residues long. Germline CDR1 and CDR2: SEHNR and FQNEAQ (reference sequence). CDR3: CASWDRLNTGELFF. CDR3 nucleotides: TGTGCCAGTTGGGACAGACTGAACACCGGGGAGCTGTTTTTT.

This sequence joins TRBV10-3 and TRBJ2-3, with 7 bases identical to TRBD2. This CDR3 region has 18 residues. The V gene end was trimmed by 4 bases and the J gene end by 0 bases; junction bases not matched to a gene: 13. The germline CDR1 and CDR2 sequences are ENHRY and SYGVKD. The CDR3 bases are TGTGCCATCAGTGGATCCCAGGGACTACCGGGCAGCACAGATACGCAGTATTTT. It translates to CAISGSQGLPGSTDTQYF.

V is TRBV9 and J is TRBJ1-1; D may be TRBD1 (6 bases). The CDR3 totals 12 residues. Trimming pared 5 bases from V and 2 bases from J, leaving 7 bases between. Germline values: CDR1 SGDLS, CDR2 YYNGEE. For the CDR3, the DNA is TGTGCCAGCAGGGGGGCCAACACTGAAGCTTTCTTT. Protein: CASRGANTEAFF.

The V and J genes are TRBV30 and TRBJ1-5, with D maybe TRBD1 (5 bases). Per germline, CDR1 GTSNPN and CDR2 SVGIG (reference sequence). The V gene lost 5 bases and the J gene lost 7 bases, with 12 bases spanning the gap. This CDR3 region has 12 residues. The CDR3 region is CAWGGDEQPQHF. The CDR3 DNA is TGTGCCTGGGGGGGGGACGAGCAGCCCCAGCATTTT.

This rearrangement joins TRBV4-1 to TRBJ2-2, with TRBD1 as a possible D gene (6 bases). With 4 bases removed from V and 1 base from J, the gap between germline ends came to 13 bases. Per the germline V gene, CDR1 is MGHRA and CDR2 is YSYEKL. CDR3 length: 16 amino acids. The CDR3 loop reads CASSLTNRVNTGELFF. CDR3 nucleotide sequence: TGCGCCAGCAGCCTGACGAACAGGGTGAACACCGGGGAGCTGTTTTTT.

The chain carries TRBV29-1 and TRBJ2-5; D uncertain. CDR1 and CDR2 (germline): SQVTM, ANQGSEA. Trimming shortened V by 4 bases and J by 1 base, and 10 bases separated the two germline ends. This CDR3 has 13 amino acids. CDR3 coding DNA: TGCAGCGTTGTTGTGGGCCCCCAAGAGACCCAGTACTTC. This sequence encodes CSVVVGPQETQYF. The entire variable domain, with the rest obtained from reference TRBV29-1 and TRBJ2-5, is as follows: SAVISQKPSRDICQRGTSLTIQCQVDSQVTMMFWYRQQPGQSLTLIATANQGSEATYESGFVIDKFPISRPNLTFSTLTVSNMSPEDSSIYLCSVVVGPQETQYFGPGTRLLVL.